A selection of T cell receptor beta chains follows, all from one sample in a study of naive and memory T cell subsets. TCRdb reprocessed the UMI-ligation and nested PCR reads with MiXCR, giving one entry per CDR3 protein. Counted here are 85,000 or so distinct CDR3 sequences, about 9.9% occurring once; the ten biggest clones make up 1.2%. Sample: naive CD8+ T cells from blood. The receptor set was obtained from a human donor in good health. The CDR3 runs from the conserved cysteine through the conserved F or W. A D gene is named only where the DNA matches it firmly. Clone size is not always given. Where it is, it says once, few, many or a class for expanded clones.

d_call clone_size j_call v_call cdr3_aa cdr3_nt
. many TRBJ2-7 TRBV29-1 CSVEAPFNEQYF TGCAGCGTTGAAGCCCCGTTCAACGAGCAGTACTTC
TRBD1 few TRBJ2-7 TRBV4-3 CASSPGQVRAYEQYF TGCGCCAGCAGCCCCGGACAGGTTAGGGCCTACGAGCAGTACTTC
TRBD1 many TRBJ2-7 TRBV20-1 CSARDRGPSYEQYF TGCAGTGCTAGAGACAGGGGGCCGTCCTACGAGCAGTACTTC
. . TRBJ1-5 TRBV27 CASSVGQTNQPQHF TGTGCCAGCAGTGTCGGACAGACGAATCAGCCCCAGCATTTT
TRBD1 many TRBJ1-5 TRBV10-3 CAIRAGTENNQPQHF TGTGCCATCAGAGCCGGGACAGAGAACAATCAGCCCCAGCATTTT
TRBD2 many TRBJ2-7 TRBV20-1 CSARASGRADEQYF TGCAGTGCTAGAGCAAGCGGGAGGGCTGACGAGCAGTACTTC
TRBD1 . TRBJ1-6 TRBV6-2/TRBV6-3 CASSWTGINSPLHF TGTGCCAGCAGTTGGACAGGGATTAATTCACCCCTCCACTTT
. few TRBJ2-5 TRBV5-5 CASSLGVGGTQYF TGTGCCAGCAGCTTGGGGGTCGGAGGGACCCAGTACTTC
. few TRBJ2-1 TRBV2 CASRQAQLEGGEQFF TGTGCCAGCCGCCAAGCACAACTTGAAGGGGGTGAGCAGTTCTTC
TRBD1 many TRBJ2-5 TRBV25-1 CASSEDVTGQGAGETQYF TGTGCCAGCAGTGAAGATGTAACAGGACAGGGGGCTGGGGAGACCCAGTACTTC
. many TRBJ2-7 TRBV12-3/TRBV12-4 CASSTGQGREQYF TGTGCCAGCAGTACCGGGCAGGGCCGCGAGCAGTACTTC
. few TRBJ1-5 TRBV6-5 CATKGPNQPQHF TGTGCCACCAAAGGCCCTAATCAGCCCCAGCATTTT
. many TRBJ2-1 TRBV27 CASSPKRLAEQFF TGTGCCAGCAGTCCTAAACGCCTAGCGGAGCAGTTCTTC
TRBD2 few TRBJ2-7 TRBV10-3 CAISEQLAGGIYEQYF TGTGCCATCAGTGAACAACTAGCGGGAGGTATCTACGAGCAGTACTTC
TRBD1 many TRBJ2-1 TRBV3-1 CASSQERYDLLRADRGRHNEQFF TGTGCCAGCAGCCAAGAAAGGTACGATCTTCTACGCGCAGACAGGGGACGTCACAATGAGCAGTTCTTC
. . TRBJ2-7 TRBV27 CASRPIETGEQYF TGTGCCAGCAGACCCATAGAAACAGGCGAGCAGTACTTC
TRBD2 . TRBJ2-1 TRBV4-3 CASSAALAGGLDEQFF TGCGCCAGCAGCGCCGCCCTAGCGGGAGGTCTAGATGAGCAGTTCTTC
. few TRBJ1-1 TRBV2 CASRDNMNTEAFF TGTGCCAGCAGGGATAACATGAACACTGAAGCTTTCTTT
TRBD2 few TRBJ2-1 TRBV7-9 CASSPAFGREYVDNEQFF TGTGCCAGCAGCCCGGCTTTTGGGCGGGAGTATGTTGACAATGAGCAGTTCTTC
TRBD2 many TRBJ2-5 TRBV20-1 CSANPTSGSRETQYF TGCAGTGCTAACCCGACTAGCGGGAGTAGGGAGACCCAGTACTTC
TRBD2 . TRBJ2-7 TRBV28 CASSGLAGPDANEQYF TGTGCCAGCAGTGGACTAGCGGGTCCGGATGCCAACGAGCAGTACTTC
. many TRBJ2-1 TRBV10-1 CASSELAHNEQFF TGCGCCAGCAGTGAGCTCGCCCACAATGAGCAGTTCTTC